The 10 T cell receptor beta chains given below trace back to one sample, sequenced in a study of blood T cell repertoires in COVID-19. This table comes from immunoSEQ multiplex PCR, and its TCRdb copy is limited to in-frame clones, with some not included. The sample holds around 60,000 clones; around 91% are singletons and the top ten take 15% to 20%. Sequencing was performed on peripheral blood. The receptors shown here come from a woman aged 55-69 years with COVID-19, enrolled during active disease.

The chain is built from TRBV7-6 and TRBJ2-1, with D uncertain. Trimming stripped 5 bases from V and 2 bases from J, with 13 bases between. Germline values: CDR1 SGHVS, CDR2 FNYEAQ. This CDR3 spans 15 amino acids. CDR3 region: CASSLTSSPYNEQFF. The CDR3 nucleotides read TGTGCCAGCAGCCTCACCTCAAGCCCCTACAATGAGCAGTTCTTC. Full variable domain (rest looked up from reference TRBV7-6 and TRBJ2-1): GAGVSQSPRYKVTKRGQDVALRCDPISGHVSLYWYRQALGQGPEFLTYFNYEAQQDKSGLPNDRFSAERPEGSISTLTIQRTEQRDSAMYRCASSLTSSPYNEQFFGPGTRLTVL.

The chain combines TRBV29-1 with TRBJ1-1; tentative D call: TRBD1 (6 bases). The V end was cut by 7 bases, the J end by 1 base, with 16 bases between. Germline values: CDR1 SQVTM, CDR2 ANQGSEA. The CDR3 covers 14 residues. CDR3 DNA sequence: TGCAGCGCAAAGCAGGGGTTGCCGAACACTGAAGCTTTCTTT. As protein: CSAKQGLPNTEAFF.

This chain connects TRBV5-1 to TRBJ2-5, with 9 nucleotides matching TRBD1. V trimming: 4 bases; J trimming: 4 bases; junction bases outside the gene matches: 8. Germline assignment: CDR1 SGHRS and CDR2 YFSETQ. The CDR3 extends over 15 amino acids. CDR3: CASSAQQGAGETQYF. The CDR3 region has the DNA TGCGCCAGCAGCGCCCAACAGGGGGCCGGAGAGACCCAGTACTTC.

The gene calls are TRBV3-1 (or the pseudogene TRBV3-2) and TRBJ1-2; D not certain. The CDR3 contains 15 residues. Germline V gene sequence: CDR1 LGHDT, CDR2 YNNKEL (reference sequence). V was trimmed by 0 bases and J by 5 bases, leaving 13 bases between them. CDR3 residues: CASSQERRSGYGYTF. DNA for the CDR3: TGTGCCAGCAGCCAAGAGAGACGGTCGGGTTATGGCTACACCTTC.

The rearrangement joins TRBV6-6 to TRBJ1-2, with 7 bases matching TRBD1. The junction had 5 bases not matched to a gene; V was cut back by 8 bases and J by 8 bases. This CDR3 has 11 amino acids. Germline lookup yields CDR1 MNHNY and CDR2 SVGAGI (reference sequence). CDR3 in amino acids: CASGTASGYTF. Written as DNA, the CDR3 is TGTGCCAGCGGGACAGCATCCGGCTACACCTTC.

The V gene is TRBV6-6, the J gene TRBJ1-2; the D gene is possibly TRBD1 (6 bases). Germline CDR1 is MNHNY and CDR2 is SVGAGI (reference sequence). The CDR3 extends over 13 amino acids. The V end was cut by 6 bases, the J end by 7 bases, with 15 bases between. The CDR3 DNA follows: TGTGCCAGCAGGCCAACAGGGTCTCCTGGCTACACCTTC. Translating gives CASRPTGSPGYTF.

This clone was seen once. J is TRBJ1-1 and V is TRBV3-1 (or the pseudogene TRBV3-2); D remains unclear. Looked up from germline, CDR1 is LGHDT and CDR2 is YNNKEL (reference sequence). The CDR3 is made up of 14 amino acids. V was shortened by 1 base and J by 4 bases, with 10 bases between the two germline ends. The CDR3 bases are TGTGCCAGCAGCCAAGTACTCATATCCACTGAAGCTTTCTTT. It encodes CASSQVLISTEAFF.

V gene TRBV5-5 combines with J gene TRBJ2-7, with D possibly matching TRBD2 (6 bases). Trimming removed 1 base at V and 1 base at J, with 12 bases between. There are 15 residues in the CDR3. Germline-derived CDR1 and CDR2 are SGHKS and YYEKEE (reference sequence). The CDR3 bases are TGTGCCAGCAGCTTGCCCGCGGGGACGTCCTACGAGCAGTACTTC. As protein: CASSLPAGTSYEQYF.

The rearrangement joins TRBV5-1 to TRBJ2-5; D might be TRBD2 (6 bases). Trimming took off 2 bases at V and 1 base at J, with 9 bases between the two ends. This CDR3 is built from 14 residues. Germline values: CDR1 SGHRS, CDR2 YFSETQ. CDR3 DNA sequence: TGCGCCAGCAGCTTATCTAGCGCCCAAGAGACCCAGTACTTC. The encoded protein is CASSLSSAQETQYF. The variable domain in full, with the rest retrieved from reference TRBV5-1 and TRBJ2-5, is KAGVTQTPRYLIKTRGQQVTLSCSPISGHRSVSWYQQTPGQGLQFLFEYFSETQRNKGNFPGRFSGRQFSNSRSEMNVSTLELGDSALYLCASSLSSAQETQYFGPGTRLLVL.

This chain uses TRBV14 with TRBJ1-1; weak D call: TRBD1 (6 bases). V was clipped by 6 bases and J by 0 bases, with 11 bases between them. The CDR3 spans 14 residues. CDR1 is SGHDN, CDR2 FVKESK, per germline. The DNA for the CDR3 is TGTGCCAGCAGACAGGGATCGATGAACACTGAAGCTTTCTTT. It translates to CASRQGSMNTEAFF.